This T cell receptor (beta chain) is from a study of T cells in women clearing cervical HPV infection (dated by TCRdb to between 2018 and 2020). In terms of the full investigation: The cases were some 25 women with histologically confirmed HPV16-related CIN3 or worse, and 2 of these cases were invasive cancers. The 25 controls were women who cleared a single incident HPV16 infection within 12 months without developing precancer or cancer. Blood from cases was collected at the visit at which the lesion was first identified, whereas blood from controls was collected once infection was no longer detected. Among cases, blood sampling came a median of roughly 150 days after lesion detection, with an interquartile range of about 80 to 230 days. Because only a few women had HLA typing data, the possibility that HLA type acted as a confounder could not be ruled out. An exploratory proof-of-principle case-control study, nested within the Guanacaste HPV Natural History Study in Costa Rica, was conducted to compare TCR repertoires across cervical HPV16 outcomes. Cases and controls were matched on year of sample collection and on age within five years. Median age was approximately 30 years in cases versus roughly 37 in controls, and baseline characteristics did not differ significantly. In the parent cohort, around 9,500 women aged 18 or older were enrolled in Guanacaste, Costa Rica, during about 1993 to 1994 and were followed for 6 to 7 years. As quality controls, five blinded duplicates were added to each group, bringing the total to approximately 60 samples made up of around 50 participants and 10 or so replicates.

Comments on this clone: The antigen it recognizes is unknown. The CDR3 extends 3 residues past the end of the read, so its final part is completed from the germline J gene.

Study-level results and caveats: Lower TRBV6-7 relative abundance was observed in cases than in controls (approximately 0.1% versus 0.17%; Bonferroni P = 0.0008). By combining richness with V gene abundances, random forest classifiers separated cases from controls with an estimated AUC of roughly 0.8. Significantly higher TCR repertoire richness was observed in CIN3+ cases than in controls across sequencing depths, whereas no difference in evenness was found. Whether associations preceded infection or resulted from infection could not be shown with the cross-sectional design, and effector/memory subsets and HPV-specific T cells were not isolated. Because the number of T cells per sample was unknown, the richness differences could reflect varying T-cell content rather than repertoire biology.

Using the immunoSEQ assay, multiplex PCR amplified TCR beta CDR3 regions from an average of roughly 1,200 ng of genomic DNA per sample. The assay corrected primer bias using a complete synthetic TCR repertoire to establish an amplification baseline. The amplicons were sequenced on the Illumina platform. In the original analysis: Sequences were error-corrected by clustering with frequency ratios and a modified nearest-neighbor algorithm and were then analyzed in the immunoSEQ Analyzer with IMGT gene definitions. At each rarefaction depth, TCR richness and evenness were averaged across 20 rarefaction repeats, and any sample with fewer sequences than the depth was left out. Wilcoxon rank sum tests with FDR correction were used to compare relative abundances of V, D and J genes between the groups. In the blinded duplicates, the intraclass correlation was around 96% for TCR richness and averaged about 80% across over 65 gene segments. TCRdb obtained this table from immuneACCESS and retained in-frame rearrangements with V and J assigned. These tables miss some clones; where compared with another copy, unresolved V genes account for less than half of the shortfall, and the remainder is unexplained. D and trimming were read from the DNA, whereas the V and J calls and clone size are those reported in that table. In this sample's table one finds some 30,000 clones. Less than 9% of the sample is taken by the ten largest.

Every participant had a single incident cervical HPV16 infection, and women with prevalent HPV16 infections were excluded. Cervical HPV DNA was detected with MY09/MY11 PCR, and genotyping was done with dot-blot hybridization. Roughly 16 mL of heparinized blood were centrifuged, and the buffy coat was split into aliquots, frozen at -30 degrees C, and then kept at -80 degrees C. QIAGEN kits were used to extract genomic DNA from the buffy coat specimens. CDR1 and CDR2, per the germline V gene (reference sequence), are DFQATT and SNEGSKA. V ends up 3 bases short and J 5 bases short, with an unmatched junction base count of 8. The CDR3, from cysteine to phenylalanine, totals 15 residues. The 36 bases shown cover part of the CDR3, and their frame starts at base 1.

The sequence was collected from a woman between 18 and 75 years old with a cervical HPV16 infection that either progressed to CIN3+ or cleared (not recorded which). The sequence joins TRBV20-1 to TRBJ1-1; the central 11 bases match TRBD1. The specimen sequenced was blood buffy coat. This receptor has the CDR3 CSASRHGQGATEAFF. The CDR3 DNA, read in part, is TGCAGTGCTAGCCGCCATGGACAGGGGGCTACTGAA.